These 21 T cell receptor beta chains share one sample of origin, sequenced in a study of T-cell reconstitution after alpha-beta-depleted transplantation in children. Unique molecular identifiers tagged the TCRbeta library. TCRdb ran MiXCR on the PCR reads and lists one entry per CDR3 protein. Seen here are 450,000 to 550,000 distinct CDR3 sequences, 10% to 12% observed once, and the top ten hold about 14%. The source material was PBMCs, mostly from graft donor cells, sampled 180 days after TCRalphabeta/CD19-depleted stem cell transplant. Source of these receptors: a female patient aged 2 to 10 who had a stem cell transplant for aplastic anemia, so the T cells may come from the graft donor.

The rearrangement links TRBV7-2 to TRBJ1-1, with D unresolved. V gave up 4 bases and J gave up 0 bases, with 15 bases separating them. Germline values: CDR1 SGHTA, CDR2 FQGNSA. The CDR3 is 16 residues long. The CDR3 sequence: CASSYRAVDMNTEAFF. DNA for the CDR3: TGTGCCAGCAGCTACCGTGCAGTCGACATGAACACTGAAGCTTTCTTT.

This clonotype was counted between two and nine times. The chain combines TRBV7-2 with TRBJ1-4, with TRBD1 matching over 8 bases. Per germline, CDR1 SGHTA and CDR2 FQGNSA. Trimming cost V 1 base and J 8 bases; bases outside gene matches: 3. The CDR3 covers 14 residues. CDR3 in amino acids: CASSLVGQGEKLFF. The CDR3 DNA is TGTGCCAGCAGCTTAGTCGGACAGGGCGAAAAACTGTTTTTT.

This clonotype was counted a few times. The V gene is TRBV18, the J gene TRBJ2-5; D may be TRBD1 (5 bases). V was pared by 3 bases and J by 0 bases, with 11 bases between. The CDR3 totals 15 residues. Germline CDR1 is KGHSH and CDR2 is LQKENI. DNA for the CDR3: TGTGCCAGCTCACCGTTGGACACAGACCAAGAGACCCAGTACTTC. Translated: CASSPLDTDQETQYF.

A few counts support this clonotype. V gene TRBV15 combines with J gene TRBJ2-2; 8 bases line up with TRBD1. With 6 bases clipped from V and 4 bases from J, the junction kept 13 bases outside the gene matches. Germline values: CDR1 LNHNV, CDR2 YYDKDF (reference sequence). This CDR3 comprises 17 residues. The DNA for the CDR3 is TGTGCCACCAGGACGACAGGGGATGGGATTTCCACCGGGGAGCTGTTTTTT. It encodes CATRTTGDGISTGELFF.

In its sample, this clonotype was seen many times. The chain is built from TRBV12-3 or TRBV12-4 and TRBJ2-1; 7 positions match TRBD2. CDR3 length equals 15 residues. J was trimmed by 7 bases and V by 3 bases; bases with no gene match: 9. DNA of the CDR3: TGTGCCAGCAGTTTGTGGTGGGAGGGCCCGAATGAGCAGTTCTTC. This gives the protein CASSLWWEGPNEQFF.

For the CDR3, the DNA is TGTGCCAGCAGCCAAGAGGGACCCCTGAACACCGGGGAGCTGTTTTTT. Encoded protein: CASSQEGPLNTGELFF. J is TRBJ2-2 and V is TRBV3-1; D is tentatively TRBD1 or TRBD2 (5 bases each). The CDR3 is 16 residues long. V was cut by 0 bases and J by 1 base, with 9 bases left in between. CDR1 LGHDT and CDR2 YNNKEL come from the germline V gene (reference sequence).

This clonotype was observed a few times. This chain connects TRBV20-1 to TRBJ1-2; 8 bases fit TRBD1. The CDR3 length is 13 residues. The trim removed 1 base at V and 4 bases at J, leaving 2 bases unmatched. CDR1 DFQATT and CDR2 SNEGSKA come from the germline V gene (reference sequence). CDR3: CSARAGGSYGYTF. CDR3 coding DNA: TGCAGTGCTAGAGCAGGGGGCAGCTATGGCTACACCTTC.

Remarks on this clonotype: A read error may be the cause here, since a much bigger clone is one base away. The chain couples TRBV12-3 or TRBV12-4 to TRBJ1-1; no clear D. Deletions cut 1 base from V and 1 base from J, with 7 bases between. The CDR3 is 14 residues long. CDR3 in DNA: TGTGCCAGCAGTTTAGTAGGTCCGAACACTGAAGCTTTCTTT. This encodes CASSLVGPNTEAFF.

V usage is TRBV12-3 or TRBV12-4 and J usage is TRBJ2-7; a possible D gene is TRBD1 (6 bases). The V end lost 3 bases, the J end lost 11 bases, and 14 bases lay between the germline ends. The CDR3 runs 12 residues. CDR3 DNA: TGTGCCAGCAGTTTTTGGGGGCCCGGGAAGTACTTC. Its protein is CASSFWGPGKYF.

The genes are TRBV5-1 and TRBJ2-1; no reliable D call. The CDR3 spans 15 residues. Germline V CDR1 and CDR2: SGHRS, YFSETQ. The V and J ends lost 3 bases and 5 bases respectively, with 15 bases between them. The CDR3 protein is CASSSGAGIHNEQFF. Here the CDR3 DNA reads TGCGCCAGCAGCTCCGGAGCCGGTATACACAATGAGCAGTTCTTC. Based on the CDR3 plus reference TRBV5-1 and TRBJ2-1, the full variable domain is KAGVTQTPRYLIKTRGQQVTLSCSPISGHRSVSWYQQTPGQGLQFLFEYFSETQRNKGNFPGRFSGRQFSNSRSEMNVSTLELGDSALYLCASSSGAGIHNEQFFGPGTRLTVL.

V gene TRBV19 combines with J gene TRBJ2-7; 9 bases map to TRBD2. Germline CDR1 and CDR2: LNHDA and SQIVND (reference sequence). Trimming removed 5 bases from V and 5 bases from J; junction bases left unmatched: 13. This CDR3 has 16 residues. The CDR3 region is CASSLLWSGRRHEQYF. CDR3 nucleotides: TGTGCCAGTAGTCTCCTTTGGAGCGGGAGGCGACACGAGCAGTACTTC. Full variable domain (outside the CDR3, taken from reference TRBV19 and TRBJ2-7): DGGITQSPKYLFRKEGQNVTLSCEQNLNHDAMYWYRQDPGQGLRLIYYSQIVNDFQKGDIAEGYSVSREKKESFPLTVTSAQKNPTAFYLCASSLLWSGRRHEQYFGPGTRLTVT.

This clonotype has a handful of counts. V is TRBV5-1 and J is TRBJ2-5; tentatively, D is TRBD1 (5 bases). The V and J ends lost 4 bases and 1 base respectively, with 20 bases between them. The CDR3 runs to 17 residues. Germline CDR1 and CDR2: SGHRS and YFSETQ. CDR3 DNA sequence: TGCGCCAGCAGCCCATCCTCAACCTGGGGCCGCCAAGAGACCCAGTACTTC. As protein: CASSPSSTWGRQETQYF.

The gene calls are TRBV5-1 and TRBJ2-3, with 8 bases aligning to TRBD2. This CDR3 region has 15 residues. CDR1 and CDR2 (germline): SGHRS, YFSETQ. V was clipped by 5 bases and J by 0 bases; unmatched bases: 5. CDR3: CASRSGGLSTDTQYF. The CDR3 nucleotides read TGCGCCAGCAGATCGGGAGGGCTGAGCACAGATACGCAGTATTTT. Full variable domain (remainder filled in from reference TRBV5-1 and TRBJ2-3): KAGVTQTPRYLIKTRGQQVTLSCSPISGHRSVSWYQQTPGQGLQFLFEYFSETQRNKGNFPGRFSGRQFSNSRSEMNVSTLELGDSALYLCASRSGGLSTDTQYFGPGTRLTVL.

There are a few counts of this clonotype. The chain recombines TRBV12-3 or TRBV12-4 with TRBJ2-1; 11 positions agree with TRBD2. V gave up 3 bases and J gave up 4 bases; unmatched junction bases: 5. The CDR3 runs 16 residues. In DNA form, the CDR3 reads TGTGCCAGCAGTTTCGGCGGGACTAGCGGATACAATGAGCAGTTCTTC. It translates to CASSFGGTSGYNEQFF.

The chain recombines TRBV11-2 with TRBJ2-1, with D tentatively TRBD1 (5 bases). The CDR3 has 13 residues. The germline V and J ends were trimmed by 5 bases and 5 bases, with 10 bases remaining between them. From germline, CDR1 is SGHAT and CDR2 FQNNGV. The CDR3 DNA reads TGTGCCAGCAGCGCAGGGTGGGACAATGAGCAGTTCTTC. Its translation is CASSAGWDNEQFF.

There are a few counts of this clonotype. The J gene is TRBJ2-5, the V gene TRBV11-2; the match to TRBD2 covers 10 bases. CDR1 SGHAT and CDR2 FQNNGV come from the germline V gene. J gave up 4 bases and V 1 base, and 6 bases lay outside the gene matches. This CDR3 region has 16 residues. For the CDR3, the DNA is TGTGCCAGCAGCTTAGGACCGAGCGGGAGGGGAGAGACCCAGTACTTC. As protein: CASSLGPSGRGETQYF.

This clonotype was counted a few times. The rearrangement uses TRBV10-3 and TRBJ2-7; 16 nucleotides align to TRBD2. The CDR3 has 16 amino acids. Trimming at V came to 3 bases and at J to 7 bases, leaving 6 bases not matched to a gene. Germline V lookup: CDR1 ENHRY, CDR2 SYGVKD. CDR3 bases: TGTGCCATCAGTGACGGGACTAGCGGGAGGGGGCAGGAGCAGTACGTC. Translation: CAISDGTSGRGQEQYV.

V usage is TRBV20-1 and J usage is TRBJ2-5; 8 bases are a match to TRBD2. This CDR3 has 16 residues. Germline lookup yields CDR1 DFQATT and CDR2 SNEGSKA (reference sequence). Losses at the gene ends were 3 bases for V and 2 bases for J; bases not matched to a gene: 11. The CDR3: CSASPSGRRGQETQYF. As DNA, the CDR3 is TGCAGTGCTAGTCCCAGCGGGAGAAGGGGGCAAGAGACCCAGTACTTC.

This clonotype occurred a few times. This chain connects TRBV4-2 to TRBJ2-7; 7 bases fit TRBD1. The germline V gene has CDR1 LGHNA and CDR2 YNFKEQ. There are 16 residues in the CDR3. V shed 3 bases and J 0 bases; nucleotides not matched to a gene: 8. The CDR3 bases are TGTGCCAGCAGCCATGTCGACAGGGCATCCTCCTACGAGCAGTACTTC. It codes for CASSHVDRASSYEQYF.

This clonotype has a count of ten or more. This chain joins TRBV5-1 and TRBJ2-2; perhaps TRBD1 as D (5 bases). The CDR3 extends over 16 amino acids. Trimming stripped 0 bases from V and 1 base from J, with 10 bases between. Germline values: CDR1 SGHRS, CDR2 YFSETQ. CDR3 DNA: TGCGCCAGCAGCTTGGGGCCTACAGGGAACACCGGGGAGCTGTTTTTT. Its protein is CASSLGPTGNTGELFF.

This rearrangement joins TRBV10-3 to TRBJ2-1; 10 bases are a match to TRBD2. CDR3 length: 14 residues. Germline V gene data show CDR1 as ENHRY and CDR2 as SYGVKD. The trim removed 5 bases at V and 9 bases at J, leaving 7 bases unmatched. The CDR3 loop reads CAISSAGGYREQFF. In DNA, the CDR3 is TGTGCCATCAGTTCAGCGGGAGGGTACCGTGAGCAGTTCTTC.